The rows below give T cell receptor beta chains drawn from one sample of a study of cytomegalovirus exposure and HLA in healthy donors. Clones were read by immunoSEQ multiplex PCR, and TCRdb kept only the in-frame ones, dropping some. The sample totals 40,000 to 60,000 clones. Sequencing was done on a sample of PBMCs. Source of these receptors: a male donor in good health and CMV-seropositive. CDR3s include the opening cysteine and the closing phenylalanine or tryptophan. Fields, in order: D gene, V gene, J gene, CDR3 DNA, CDR3 protein. D genes are given only for firm matches.

-,TRBV6-5,TRBJ2-7,TGTGCCAGCACCCGGGACAACTCAATCGAGCAGTACTTC,CASTRDNSIEQYF
-,TRBV5-8,TRBJ1-1,TGTGCCAGCAGACCCGGGGAGACGTGGGGTGGAGCTTTCTTT,CASRPGETWGGAFF
-,TRBV30,TRBJ1-2,TGTGCCTGGAGTGTCGGTCAGGGTTATGGCTACACCTTC,CAWSVGQGYGYTF
-,TRBV7-2,TRBJ1-1,TGTGCCAGCAGCCTACAGGGTGGGAACACTGAAGCTTTCTTT,CASSLQGGNTEAFF
TRBD2,TRBV4-2,TRBJ2-2,TGTGCCAGCAGCCAAGATGGTAGCGGGGGATGGGCCGGGGAGCTGTTTTTT,CASSQDGSGGWAGELFF
-,TRBV30,TRBJ2-1,TGTGCCTGGGGGGGGTTAGGTGAGCAGTTCTTC,CAWGGLGEQFF
TRBD1,TRBV7-2,TRBJ2-5,TGTGCCAGCAGCTTGACAGGGATCCAAGAGACCCAGTACTTC,CASSLTGIQETQYF
-,TRBV6-1,TRBJ1-4,TGTGCCAGCAGTGACACAGGCATTAGGGAAAAACTGTTTTTT,CASSDTGIREKLFF
TRBD1,TRBV4-1,TRBJ1-4,TGCGCCAGCAGCCAAGATTCCTCCGGGACAGGGTACATTTGGACCCTTAATGAAAAACTGTTTTTT,CASSQDSSGTGYIWTLNEKLFF
-,TRBV5-1,TRBJ2-7,TGCGCCAGCAGCCCCCTGACGGGGAGCTCCTACGAGCAGTACTTC,CASSPLTGSSYEQYF
TRBD1,TRBV5-6,TRBJ2-3,TGTGCCAGCAGCCCTGACAGGGTGGCTAGCACAGATACGCAGTATTTT,CASSPDRVASTDTQYF
-,TRBV27,TRBJ2-1,TGTGCCAGCAGTTTCCGGAATGAGCAGTTCTTC,CASSFRNEQFF
TRBD2,TRBV19,TRBJ2-1,TGTGCCAGTAGTATAAATAGCGGGGGTAGCAATGAGCAGTTCTTC,CASSINSGGSNEQFF
TRBD2,TRBV7-2,TRBJ2-7,TGTGCCAGCAGCTTCGGAAGCGGGGGAGTCTACGAGCAGTACTTC,CASSFGSGGVYEQYF
-,TRBV5-5,TRBJ1-2,TGTGCCAGCAGCTTAGGGGCGCAGGGCTACACCTTC,CASSLGAQGYTF
-,TRBV4-1,TRBJ1-3,TGCGCCAGCTGCGGGGATTTGGCTGGAAACACCATATATTTT,CASCGDLAGNTIYF
-,TRBV7-3,TRBJ1-2,TGTGCCAGCAGCTCTCCAGGAATCTGGATTGGCTACACCTTC,CASSSPGIWIGYTF
-,TRBV7-2,TRBJ2-1,TGTGCCAGCAGCTTAGTAGGGGGATTTAACTACAATGAGCAGTTCTTC,CASSLVGGFNYNEQFF
TRBD1,TRBV28,TRBJ1-5,TGTGCCAGCAAACCCGGGACAGGGGAGGGTCAGCCCCAGCATTTT,CASKPGTGEGQPQHF
-,TRBV4-2,TRBJ2-2,TGTGCCAGCAGCCAAGATGCGGGTACCGGGGAGCTGTTTTTT,CASSQDAGTGELFF
-,TRBV7-6,TRBJ2-2,TGTGCCAGCAGCTTAGAGGCGGATTTGAACACCGGGGAGCTGTTTTTT,CASSLEADLNTGELFF
-,TRBV7-9,TRBJ2-2,TGTGCCAGCAGCTTGGGGGGAGGACTTAACACCGGGGAGCTGTTTTTT,CASSLGGGLNTGELFF
TRBD1,TRBV28,TRBJ1-5,TGTGCCAGCAGTTTCTGGCAGGGGGTCGATCAGCCCCAGCATTTT,CASSFWQGVDQPQHF
-,TRBV7-6,TRBJ2-7,TGTGCCAGCAGCCCGGGGACCGGGACTTGGTCCTACGAGCAGTACTTC,CASSPGTGTWSYEQYF
TRBD2,TRBV9,TRBJ2-5,TGTGCCAGCGGACTAGCGGGGCAAGAGACCCAGTACTTC,CASGLAGQETQYF
-,TRBV6-5,TRBJ2-5,TGTGCCAGCAGGCTCGTAGGGGTGGAGACCCAGTACTTC,CASRLVGVETQYF
-,TRBV12-5,TRBJ1-5,TGTGCTAGTGGTTTGGTAAGCAGGTATAGCAATCAGCCCCAGCATTTT,CASGLVSRYSNQPQHF
-,TRBV7-3,TRBJ2-3,TGTGCCAGCAGCCCCCACCCCGGGAGCACAGATACGCAGTATTTT,CASSPHPGSTDTQYF
TRBD2,TRBV7-2,TRBJ2-5,TGTGCCAGCAGCCCTTGGACCAGCGGGGGGGCGGAGACCCAGTACTTC,CASSPWTSGGAETQYF
-,TRBV10-3,TRBJ2-5,TGTGCCATCAGTGAGTCACTAGTCACGTCTGAGACCCAGTACTTC,CAISESLVTSETQYF
-,TRBV7-9,TRBJ1-2,TGTGCCAGCAGCTCGACGACACCTAACTATGGCTACACCTTC,CASSSTTPNYGYTF
TRBD2,TRBV5-1,TRBJ2-5,TGCGCCAGCAGACCCGCAGCGGGGGAAGAGACCCAGTACTTC,CASRPAAGEETQYF
TRBD1,TRBV12-5,TRBJ1-1,TGTGCTAGTGGTTCCCAAACAGGGGGCAGGGGCATAACGAACACTGAAGCTTTCTTT,CASGSQTGGRGITNTEAFF
TRBD2,TRBV11-3,TRBJ2-5,TGTGCCAGCAGCTCAGGGACTAGCGGCCCTCAAGAGACCCAGTACTTC,CASSSGTSGPQETQYF
TRBD1,TRBV25-1,TRBJ2-7,TGTGCCAGCAGTGAACGACAGGGGGTGGTATACGAGCAGTACTTC,CASSERQGVVYEQYF
-,TRBV5-1,TRBJ1-3,TGCGCCAGCAGCCTTGATAGCTCTGGAAACACCATATATTTT,CASSLDSSGNTIYF
TRBD1,TRBV7-9,TRBJ1-1,TGTGCCAGCAGCTGGGGAACAGGGGGCAGCACTGAAGCTTTCTTT,CASSWGTGGSTEAFF
TRBD1,TRBV5-1,TRBJ2-7,TGCGCCAGCCGGGACAGGGGGGAAGGAGACGAGCAGTACTTC,CASRDRGEGDEQYF
-,TRBV2,TRBJ2-3,TGTGCCAGCAGTGAACATGGCCAAAGCACAGATACGCAGTATTTT,CASSEHGQSTDTQYF
-,TRBV18,TRBJ1-1,TGTGCCAGCTCACGCCCCTCCGATCAGGTGGACACTGAAGCTTTCTTT,CASSRPSDQVDTEAFF
TRBD2,TRBV29-1,TRBJ2-5,TGCAGCGTTCGCCGGGCGGGGGGATTGGAGACCCAGTACTTC,CSVRRAGGLETQYF
-,TRBV6-5,TRBJ2-1,TGTGCCAGCAGCCCGGTGCCAGGTTCCTACAATGAGCAGTTCTTC,CASSPVPGSYNEQFF
-,TRBV7-2,TRBJ2-5,TGTGCCAGCAGCATAAATAGCGGCCTCCAAGAGACCCAGTACTTC,CASSINSGLQETQYF
TRBD2,TRBV7-3,TRBJ2-5,TGTGCCAGCAGTTCCGGGACTAGGGAGGAGACCCAGTACTTC,CASSSGTREETQYF
TRBD2,TRBV27,TRBJ2-7,TGTGCCAGCAGTACACCGGGACTAAACGAGCAGTACTTC,CASSTPGLNEQYF
TRBD2,TRBV13,TRBJ2-3,TGTGCCAGCAGCCAGGGACTAGCGGGGGAAACAGATACGCAGTATTTT,CASSQGLAGETDTQYF